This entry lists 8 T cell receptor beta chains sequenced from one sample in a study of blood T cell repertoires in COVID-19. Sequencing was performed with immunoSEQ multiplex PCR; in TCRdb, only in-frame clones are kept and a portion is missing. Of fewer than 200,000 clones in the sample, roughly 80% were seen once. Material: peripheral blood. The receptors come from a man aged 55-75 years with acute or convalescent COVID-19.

In DNA, the CDR3 is TGTGCCAGCAGTATTTTAGTCGTGTACTACGAGCAGTACTTC. Translation gives CASSILVVYYEQYF. J is TRBJ2-7 and V is TRBV6-2 or TRBV6-3; D is undetermined. V was shortened by 5 bases and J by 3 bases, with 14 bases between the two germline ends. The CDR3 is made up of 14 amino acids. CDR1 is MNHEY, CDR2 SVGEGT, per germline.

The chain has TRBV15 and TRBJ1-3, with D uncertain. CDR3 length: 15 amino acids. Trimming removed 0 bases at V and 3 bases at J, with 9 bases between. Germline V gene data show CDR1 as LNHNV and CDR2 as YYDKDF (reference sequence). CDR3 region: CATSRDLVGGNTIYF. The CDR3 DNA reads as TGTGCCACCAGCAGAGATCTGGTCGGTGGAAACACCATATATTTT.

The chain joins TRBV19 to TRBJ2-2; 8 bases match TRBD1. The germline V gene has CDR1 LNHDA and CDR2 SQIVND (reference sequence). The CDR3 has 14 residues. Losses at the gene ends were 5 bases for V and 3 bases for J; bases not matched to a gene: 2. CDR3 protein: CASSQGADTGELFF. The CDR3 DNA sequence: TGTGCCAGTAGTCAGGGGGCGGACACCGGGGAGCTGTTTTTT.

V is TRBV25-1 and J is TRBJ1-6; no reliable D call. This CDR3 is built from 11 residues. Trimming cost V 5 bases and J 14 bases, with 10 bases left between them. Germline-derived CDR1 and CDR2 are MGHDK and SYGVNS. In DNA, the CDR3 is TGTGCCAGCAGTTTCGCCGGTTCCCTCCACTTT. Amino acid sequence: CASSFAGSLHF.

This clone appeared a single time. The CDR3 is CASSGVNTVLSDEQYF. CDR3 in DNA: TGTGCCAGCAGTGGGGTTAACACAGTCCTATCGGACGAGCAGTACTTC. The chain uses TRBV2 and TRBJ2-7; D gene unclear. Trimming pared 4 bases from V and 5 bases from J, leaving 21 bases between. The germline CDR1 and CDR2 sequences are SNHLY and FYNNEI. This CDR3 has 16 amino acids.

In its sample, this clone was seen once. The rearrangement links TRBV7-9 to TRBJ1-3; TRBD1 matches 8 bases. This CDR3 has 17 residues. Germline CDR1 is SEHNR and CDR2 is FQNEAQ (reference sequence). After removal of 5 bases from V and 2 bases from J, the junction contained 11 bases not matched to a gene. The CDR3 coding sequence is TGTGCCAGCAGCCAGGGGCAAGAGGGACAGGCTGGAAACACCATATATTTT. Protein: CASSQGQEGQAGNTIYF.

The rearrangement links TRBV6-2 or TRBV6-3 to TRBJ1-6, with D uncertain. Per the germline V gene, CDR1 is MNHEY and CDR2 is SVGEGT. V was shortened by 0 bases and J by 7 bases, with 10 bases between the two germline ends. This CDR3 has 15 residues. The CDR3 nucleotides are TGTGCCAGCAGTTACTCGGGTCGGAGGAATTCACCCCTCCACTTT. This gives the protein CASSYSGRRNSPLHF.

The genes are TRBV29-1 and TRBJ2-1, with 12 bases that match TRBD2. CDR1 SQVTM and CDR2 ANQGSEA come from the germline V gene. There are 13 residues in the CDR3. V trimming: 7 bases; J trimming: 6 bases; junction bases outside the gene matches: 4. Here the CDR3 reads CSGTSGGPNEQFF. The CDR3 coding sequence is TGCAGCGGAACTAGCGGGGGGCCCAATGAGCAGTTCTTC.